This is a list of T cell receptor beta chains from one sample in a study of regulatory T cells in long-lasting Graves disease. TCRdb re-called the multiplex PCR reads through MiXCR, storing one row per CDR3 protein. This sample has roughly 430,000 distinct CDR3 sequences, with 16% found just once. These data were also reused for a study on T cells in Graves' hyperthyroidism and ophthalmopathy.

This sample comprised peripheral blood mononuclear cells (PBMCs), obtained at new diagnosis, from a patient treated with antithyroid drugs. The receptors here all came from a young woman with Graves disease. Both conserved end residues are part of each CDR3. D genes are given only for firm matches. Size is stated for part of the rows, as once, few or many counts, or as a class when the clone is expanded.

j_gene: TRBJ1-5; abundance: NA; v_gene: TRBV7-2; d_gene: NA; CDR3aa: CATSSDGHSNQPQHF; CDR3nt: TGTGCCACCAGCTCGGACGGACATAGCAATCAGCCCCAGCATTTT
j_gene: TRBJ2-3; abundance: few; v_gene: TRBV5-1; d_gene: TRBD2; CDR3aa: CASSSGLATSTDTQYF; CDR3nt: TGCGCCAGCAGCTCCGGACTAGCGACTAGCACAGATACGCAGTATTTT
j_gene: TRBJ2-1; abundance: many; v_gene: TRBV20-1; d_gene: TRBD2; CDR3aa: CSARLREGRTEQFF; CDR3nt: TGCAGTGCTAGACTGCGGGAGGGCCGCACTGAGCAGTTCTTC
j_gene: TRBJ2-3; abundance: NA; v_gene: TRBV6-2/TRBV6-3; d_gene: NA; CDR3aa: CASSYSMASESTDTQYF; CDR3nt: TGTGCCAGCAGTTACTCGATGGCTAGCGAGAGCACAGATACGCAGTATTTT
j_gene: TRBJ1-4; abundance: NA; v_gene: TRBV20-1; d_gene: NA; CDR3aa: CSARDQGLGKLFF; CDR3nt: TGCAGTGCTAGAGATCAGGGTTTGGGCAAACTGTTTTTT
j_gene: TRBJ1-5; abundance: NA; v_gene: TRBV27; d_gene: NA; CDR3aa: CASSSVRYSNQPQHF; CDR3nt: TGTGCCAGCAGTTCGGTAAGATATAGCAATCAGCCCCAGCATTTT
j_gene: TRBJ2-3; abundance: few; v_gene: TRBV20-1; d_gene: TRBD1; CDR3aa: CSATQQGAGTDTQYF; CDR3nt: TGCAGTGCTACGCAACAGGGGGCGGGTACAGATACGCAGTATTTT
j_gene: TRBJ2-3; abundance: few; v_gene: TRBV10-3; d_gene: TRBD2; CDR3aa: CATQQREGTDTQYF; CDR3nt: TGTGCCACCCAGCAGCGGGAGGGCACAGATACGCAGTATTTT
j_gene: TRBJ2-1; abundance: NA; v_gene: TRBV29-1; d_gene: TRBD2; CDR3aa: CSVETSGGPNEQFF; CDR3nt: TGCAGCGTTGAAACTAGCGGGGGGCCCAATGAGCAGTTCTTC
j_gene: TRBJ2-7; abundance: NA; v_gene: TRBV6-2/TRBV6-3; d_gene: TRBD2; CDR3aa: CASMKVAGAYEQYF; CDR3nt: TGTGCCAGCATGAAAGTAGCGGGGGCCTACGAGCAGTACTTC
j_gene: TRBJ2-5; abundance: many; v_gene: TRBV12-3/TRBV12-4; d_gene: TRBD2; CDR3aa: CASSALPGLAHQETQYF; CDR3nt: TGTGCCAGCAGTGCCCTTCCGGGACTAGCGCACCAAGAGACCCAGTACTTC
j_gene: TRBJ1-2; abundance: many; v_gene: TRBV7-2; d_gene: NA; CDR3aa: CASSLARDNYGYTF; CDR3nt: TGTGCCAGCAGCTTAGCAAGGGACAACTATGGCTACACCTTC
j_gene: TRBJ2-7; abundance: NA; v_gene: TRBV3-1; d_gene: NA; CDR3aa: CASSQRVDSVYEQYF; CDR3nt: TGTGCCAGCAGCCAACGGGTCGACTCGGTGTACGAGCAGTACTTC
j_gene: TRBJ1-1; abundance: NA; v_gene: TRBV5-1; d_gene: NA; CDR3aa: CASSLDGRGNTEAFF; CDR3nt: TGCGCCAGCAGCTTGGATGGTCGGGGGAACACTGAAGCTTTCTTT
j_gene: TRBJ2-1; abundance: many; v_gene: TRBV30; d_gene: NA; CDR3aa: CAWSAEPRANEQFF; CDR3nt: TGTGCCTGGAGTGCGGAACCAAGGGCCAATGAGCAGTTCTTC
j_gene: TRBJ2-1; abundance: many; v_gene: TRBV11-2; d_gene: TRBD2; CDR3aa: CASSFGLVSNEQFF; CDR3nt: TGTGCCAGCAGCTTTGGACTAGTTTCCAATGAGCAGTTCTTC
j_gene: TRBJ2-2; abundance: NA; v_gene: TRBV27; d_gene: NA; CDR3aa: CASSLSRRQLFGTGELFF; CDR3nt: TGTGCCAGCAGTTTATCGAGGCGACAACTCTTCGGCACCGGGGAGCTGTTTTTT
j_gene: TRBJ2-7; abundance: many; v_gene: TRBV28; d_gene: NA; CDR3aa: CASSFGQRNYEQYF; CDR3nt: TGTGCCAGCAGTTTTGGTCAGAGGAACTACGAGCAGTACTTC
j_gene: TRBJ2-1; abundance: NA; v_gene: TRBV24-1; d_gene: NA; CDR3aa: CATNDSATVNEQFF; CDR3nt: TGTGCCACCAATGATTCGGCGACAGTCAATGAGCAGTTCTTC
j_gene: TRBJ2-2; abundance: few; v_gene: TRBV19; d_gene: TRBD1; CDR3aa: CASRPGQGDWELFF; CDR3nt: TGTGCCAGTAGGCCGGGACAGGGGGACTGGGAGCTGTTTTTT
j_gene: TRBJ2-5; abundance: NA; v_gene: TRBV10-3; d_gene: TRBD1; CDR3aa: CAISPSGQGAALQETQYF; CDR3nt: TGTGCCATCAGTCCGTCGGGACAGGGGGCGGCCCTCCAAGAGACCCAGTACTTC
j_gene: TRBJ2-5; abundance: many; v_gene: TRBV11-1; d_gene: TRBD1; CDR3aa: CASSRGQGLETQYF; CDR3nt: TGTGCCAGCAGCCGGGGACAGGGGTTGGAGACCCAGTACTTC
j_gene: TRBJ2-5; abundance: NA; v_gene: TRBV10-3; d_gene: TRBD2; CDR3aa: CAVLRTAGAETQYF; CDR3nt: TGTGCCGTTCTTCGGACAGCGGGAGCGGAGACCCAGTACTTC
j_gene: TRBJ1-2; abundance: many; v_gene: TRBV5-1; d_gene: NA; CDR3aa: CASSLRTETNYGYTF; CDR3nt: TGCGCCAGCAGCCTCCGGACAGAAACTAACTATGGCTACACCTTC
j_gene: TRBJ1-4; abundance: many; v_gene: TRBV3-1; d_gene: NA; CDR3aa: CASRGSEKLFF; CDR3nt: TGTGCCAGCCGGGGCTCGGAAAAACTGTTTTTT
j_gene: TRBJ2-2; abundance: many; v_gene: TRBV27; d_gene: NA; CDR3aa: CASSSPRTDTGELFF; CDR3nt: TGTGCCAGCAGTTCACCCAGGACAGACACCGGGGAGCTGTTTTTT
j_gene: TRBJ2-7; abundance: few; v_gene: TRBV7-9; d_gene: NA; CDR3aa: CASSGNRVETTYEQYF; CDR3nt: TGTGCCAGCAGCGGTAACAGGGTCGAAACAACCTACGAGCAGTACTTC
j_gene: TRBJ2-1; abundance: NA; v_gene: TRBV4-3; d_gene: TRBD2; CDR3aa: CASSQDGGGTSGYNEQFF; CDR3nt: TGCGCCAGCAGCCAAGATGGGGGGGGGACTAGCGGGTACAATGAGCAGTTCTTC
j_gene: TRBJ1-4; abundance: few; v_gene: TRBV3-1; d_gene: NA; CDR3aa: CVSSQRQEKLFF; CDR3nt: TGTGTCAGCAGCCAAAGACAGGAAAAACTGTTTTTT
j_gene: TRBJ2-6; abundance: few; v_gene: TRBV29-1; d_gene: TRBD1; CDR3aa: CSAGTGQGANVLTF; CDR3nt: TGCAGCGCCGGGACAGGGCAAGGGGCCAACGTCCTGACTTTC
j_gene: TRBJ1-5; abundance: NA; v_gene: TRBV12-3/TRBV12-4; d_gene: NA; CDR3aa: CASTRGRRQPQHF; CDR3nt: TGTGCCAGCACCCGGGGGAGACGTCAGCCCCAGCATTTT
j_gene: TRBJ2-1; abundance: many; v_gene: TRBV7-6; d_gene: NA; CDR3aa: CASSPRSGGGEQFF; CDR3nt: TGTGCCAGCAGCCCGCGGTCTGGGGGGGGCGAGCAGTTCTTC
j_gene: TRBJ2-5; abundance: many; v_gene: TRBV7-2; d_gene: TRBD2; CDR3aa: CASTRGGRSETQYF; CDR3nt: TGTGCCAGTACCCGGGGCGGGAGAAGCGAGACCCAGTACTTC
j_gene: TRBJ2-1; abundance: few; v_gene: TRBV12-5; d_gene: TRBD2; CDR3aa: CASGLGGGAYNEQFF; CDR3nt: TGTGCTAGTGGTTTAGGTGGGGGGGCCTACAATGAGCAGTTCTTC
j_gene: TRBJ1-4; abundance: many; v_gene: TRBV20-1; d_gene: NA; CDR3aa: CSARDEKLFF; CDR3nt: TGCAGTGCTAGGGATGAAAAACTGTTTTTT
j_gene: TRBJ2-1; abundance: few; v_gene: TRBV3-1; d_gene: TRBD2; CDR3aa: CASSQGYPFGTSGYNEQFF; CDR3nt: TGTGCCAGCAGCCAAGGGTACCCGTTCGGGACTAGCGGTTACAATGAGCAGTTCTTC
j_gene: TRBJ1-1; abundance: many; v_gene: TRBV28; d_gene: TRBD1; CDR3aa: CASRPGTANTEAFF; CDR3nt: TGTGCCAGCAGGCCGGGGACAGCGAACACTGAAGCTTTCTTT
j_gene: TRBJ1-5; abundance: NA; v_gene: TRBV27; d_gene: NA; CDR3aa: CASSSIGAQPQHF; CDR3nt: TGTGCCAGCAGTTCCATCGGCGCGCAGCCCCAGCATTTT
j_gene: TRBJ1-2; abundance: many; v_gene: TRBV30; d_gene: NA; CDR3aa: CAWSPNYGYTF; CDR3nt: TGTGCCTGGAGCCCAAACTATGGCTACACCTTC
j_gene: TRBJ2-5; abundance: few; v_gene: TRBV7-9; d_gene: NA; CDR3aa: CASSSDVGVQETQYF; CDR3nt: TGTGCCAGCAGCTCGGATGTAGGGGTTCAAGAGACCCAGTACTTC
j_gene: TRBJ2-7; abundance: many; v_gene: TRBV6-5; d_gene: NA; CDR3aa: CASSYSRTSSYEQYF; CDR3nt: TGTGCCAGCAGTTACAGCAGGACGAGCTCCTACGAGCAGTACTTC
j_gene: TRBJ2-7; abundance: many; v_gene: TRBV6-1; d_gene: TRBD2; CDR3aa: CASSKREGLYEQYF; CDR3nt: TGTGCCAGCAGTAAGCGGGAGGGCCTCTACGAGCAGTACTTC
j_gene: TRBJ2-3; abundance: many; v_gene: TRBV20-1; d_gene: NA; CDR3aa: CSAVGRGEYSTDTQYF; CDR3nt: TGCAGTGCAGTGGGCCGAGGAGAGTATAGCACAGATACGCAGTATTTT
j_gene: TRBJ2-2; abundance: many; v_gene: TRBV28; d_gene: TRBD1; CDR3aa: CASSPPYQGAGGELFF; CDR3nt: TGTGCCAGCAGCCCCCCATACCAGGGGGCGGGCGGGGAGCTGTTTTTT
j_gene: TRBJ2-6; abundance: few; v_gene: TRBV6-2/TRBV6-3; d_gene: NA; CDR3aa: CASTAASGANVLTF; CDR3nt: TGTGCCAGCACCGCGGCCTCTGGGGCCAACGTCCTGACTTTC
j_gene: TRBJ2-3; abundance: many; v_gene: TRBV6-2/TRBV6-3; d_gene: NA; CDR3aa: CASSELGEVDTQYF; CDR3nt: TGTGCCAGCAGTGAATTGGGGGAGGTAGATACGCAGTATTTT
j_gene: TRBJ2-3; abundance: few; v_gene: TRBV28; d_gene: NA; CDR3aa: CASSYVRDPRSTDTQYF; CDR3nt: TGTGCCAGCAGTTATGTCCGGGACCCCAGATCCACAGATACGCAGTATTTT
j_gene: TRBJ2-1; abundance: NA; v_gene: TRBV7-9; d_gene: TRBD2; CDR3aa: CASSLAGTTIRGGEQFF; CDR3nt: TGTGCCAGCAGCTTAGCTGGGACTACAATCCGAGGCGGTGAGCAGTTCTTC
j_gene: TRBJ2-3; abundance: many; v_gene: TRBV7-2; d_gene: TRBD2; CDR3aa: CASSLGSGVTDTQYF; CDR3nt: TGTGCCAGCAGCTTAGGGAGCGGGGTCACAGATACGCAGTATTTT
j_gene: TRBJ2-5; abundance: many; v_gene: TRBV11-2; d_gene: TRBD1; CDR3aa: CASSYGQAKETQYF; CDR3nt: TGTGCCAGCAGCTATGGACAGGCTAAAGAGACCCAGTACTTC